The clone carrying this T cell receptor beta chain came up once. Clones were sequenced by immunoSEQ multiplex PCR, and TCRdb holds only the in-frame ones, with some missing. The table has 450,000 or so clones, roughly 90% seen once. V lost 5 bases and J 5 bases, leaving 22 bases between the germline ends. The CDR3 consists of 16 residues. Looked up from germline, CDR1 is LNHDA and CDR2 is SQIVND (reference sequence). The data originate from a study of blood T cell repertoires in COVID-19. Study-wide background: COVID-19 samples, acute and convalescent, were from the United States, Italy and Spain. Nucleic acid was either cDNA or gDNA, and it came from T cells, B-cell-depleted T cells, or PBMCs.

Sequenced material: peripheral blood. The genes are TRBV19 and TRBJ2-7; D is unresolved. The receptor was derived from a woman aged 40-49 years with COVID-19, enrolled during active disease. The CDR3 protein is CASSVTFGPPQNEQYF. As DNA, the CDR3 is TGTGCCAGTAGTGTCACGTTTGGCCCCCCTCAGAACGAGCAGTACTTC.